This TCR beta chain was identified in a study of T cell responses to AZD1222 COVID-19 vaccine. Study-level results: Researchers report vaccine-associated CD4 TCRs spanning spike, with dominance at 160-218 and 743-854.

Of note for this clone: As yet, its antigen is unknown.

TCRdb's copy holds only in-frame clones and misses some; the assay was immunoSEQ multiplex PCR. The sample lists 150,000 to 200,000 clones; 94% were seen once. Germline V gene data show CDR1 as MNHEY and CDR2 as SMNVEV (reference sequence). The V and J ends lost 7 bases and 0 bases respectively, with 12 bases between them. CDR3 size: 15 residues. The sequences come from peripheral blood, collected on day 0 of AZD1222 vaccination. The source of this sequence is an adult in good health. The chain recombines TRBV27 with TRBJ2-2; D not resolved. CDR3 residues: CASTGVEPNTGELFF. The CDR3 DNA sequence: TGTGCCAGCACCGGAGTAGAGCCGAACACCGGGGAGCTGTTTTTT.